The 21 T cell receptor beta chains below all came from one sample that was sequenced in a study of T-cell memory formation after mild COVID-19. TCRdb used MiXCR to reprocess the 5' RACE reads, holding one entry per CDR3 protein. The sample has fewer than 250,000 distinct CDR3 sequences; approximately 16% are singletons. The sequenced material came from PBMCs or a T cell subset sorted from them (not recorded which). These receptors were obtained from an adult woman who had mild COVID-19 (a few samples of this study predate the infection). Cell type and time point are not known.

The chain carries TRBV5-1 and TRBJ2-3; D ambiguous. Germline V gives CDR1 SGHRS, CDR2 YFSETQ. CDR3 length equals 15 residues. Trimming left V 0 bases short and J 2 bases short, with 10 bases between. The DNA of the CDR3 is TGCGCCAGCAGCTTGGGGCCAAACCCCACAGATACGCAGTATTTT. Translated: CASSLGPNPTDTQYF.

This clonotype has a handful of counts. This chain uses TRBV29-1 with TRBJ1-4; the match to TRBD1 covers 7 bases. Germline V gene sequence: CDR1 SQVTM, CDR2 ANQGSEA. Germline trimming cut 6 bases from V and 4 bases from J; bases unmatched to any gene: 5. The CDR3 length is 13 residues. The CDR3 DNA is TGCAGCGTCGGGACAGTGAATAATGAAAAACTGTTTTTT. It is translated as CSVGTVNNEKLFF.

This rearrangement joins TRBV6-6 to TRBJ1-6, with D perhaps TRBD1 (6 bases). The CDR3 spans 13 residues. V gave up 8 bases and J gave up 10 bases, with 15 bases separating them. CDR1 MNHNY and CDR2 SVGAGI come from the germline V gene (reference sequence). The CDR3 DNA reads TGTGCCAGCCTCCCAGCCGGGGGCTCACCCCTCCACTTT. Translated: CASLPAGGSPLHF.

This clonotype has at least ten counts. CDR3 in amino acids: CASSQGQADNEQFF. As DNA, the CDR3 is TGTGCCAGCAGCCAAGGGCAGGCCGACAATGAGCAGTTCTTC. The rearrangement links TRBV4-2 to TRBJ2-1, with D unclear. V was cut by 1 base and J by 5 bases, with 9 bases left in between. This CDR3 region has 14 residues. CDR1 is LGHNA, CDR2 YNFKEQ, per germline.

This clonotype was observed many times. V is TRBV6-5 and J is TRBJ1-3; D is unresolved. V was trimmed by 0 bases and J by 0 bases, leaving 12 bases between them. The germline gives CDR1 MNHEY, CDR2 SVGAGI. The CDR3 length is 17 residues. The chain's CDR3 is CASSYSRRSYSGNTIYF. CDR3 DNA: TGTGCCAGCAGTTACTCGAGGCGGTCGTACTCTGGAAACACCATATATTTT.

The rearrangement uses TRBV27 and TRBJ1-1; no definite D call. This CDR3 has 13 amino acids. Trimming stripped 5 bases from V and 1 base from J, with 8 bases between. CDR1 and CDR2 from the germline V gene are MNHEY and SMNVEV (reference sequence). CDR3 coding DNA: TGTGCCAGCAGTAAGTCCGGGAACACTGAAGCTTTCTTT. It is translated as CASSKSGNTEAFF.

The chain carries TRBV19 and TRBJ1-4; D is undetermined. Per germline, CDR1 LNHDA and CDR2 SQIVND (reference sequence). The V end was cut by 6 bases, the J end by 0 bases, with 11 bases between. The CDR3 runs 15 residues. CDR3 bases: TGTGCCAGTAGGACGACGGACGCAACTAATGAAAAACTGTTTTTT. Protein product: CASRTTDATNEKLFF.

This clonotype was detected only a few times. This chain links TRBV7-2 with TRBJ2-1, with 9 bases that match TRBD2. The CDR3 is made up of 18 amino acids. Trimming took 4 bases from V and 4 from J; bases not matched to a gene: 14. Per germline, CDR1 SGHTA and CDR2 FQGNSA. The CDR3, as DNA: TGTGCCAGCAGCTCGCACAGGGGTTGGGGACTAGCTTACAATGAGCAGTTCTTC. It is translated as CASSSHRGWGLAYNEQFF.

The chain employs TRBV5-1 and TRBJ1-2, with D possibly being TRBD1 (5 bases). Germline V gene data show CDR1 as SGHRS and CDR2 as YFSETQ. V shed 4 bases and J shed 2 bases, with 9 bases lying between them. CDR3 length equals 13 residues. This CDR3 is CASSLPGNYGYTF. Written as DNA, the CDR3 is TGCGCCAGCAGCCTCCCAGGGAACTATGGCTACACCTTC.

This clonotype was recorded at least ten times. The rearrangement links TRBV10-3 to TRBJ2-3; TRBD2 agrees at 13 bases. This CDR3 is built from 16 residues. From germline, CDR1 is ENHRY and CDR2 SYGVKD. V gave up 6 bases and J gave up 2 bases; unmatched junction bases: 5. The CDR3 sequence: CAISGTSGALTDTQYF. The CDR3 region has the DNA TGTGCCATCAGCGGGACTAGCGGGGCCCTCACAGATACGCAGTATTTT.

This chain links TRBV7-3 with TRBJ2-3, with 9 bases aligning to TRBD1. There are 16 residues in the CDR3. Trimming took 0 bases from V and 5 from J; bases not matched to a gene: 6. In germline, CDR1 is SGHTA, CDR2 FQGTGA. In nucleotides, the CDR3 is TGTGCCAGCAGCTTAACGTTGGGGACAGGGATAGATACGCAGTATTTT. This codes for CASSLTLGTGIDTQYF. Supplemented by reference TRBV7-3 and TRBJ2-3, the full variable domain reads GAGVSQTPSNKVTEKGKYVELRCDPISGHTALYWYRQSLGQGPEFLIYFQGTGAADDSGLPNDRFFAVRPEGSVSTLKIQRTERGDSAVYLCASSLTLGTGIDTQYFGPGTRLTVL.

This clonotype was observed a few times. CDR3 sequence (DNA): TGTGCCAGCAGTTTCACTCGGGACATTTACGAGCAGTACTTC. As protein: CASSFTRDIYEQYF. The rearrangement joins TRBV12-3 or TRBV12-4 to TRBJ2-7; possible D gene TRBD1, 6 bases. Trimming left V 3 bases short and J 4 bases short, with 13 bases between. The CDR3 is 14 amino acids.

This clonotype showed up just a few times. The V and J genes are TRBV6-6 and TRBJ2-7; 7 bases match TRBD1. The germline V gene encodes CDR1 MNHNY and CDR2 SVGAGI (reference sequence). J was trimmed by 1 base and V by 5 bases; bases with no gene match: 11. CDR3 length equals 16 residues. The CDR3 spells CASSDRDDRRSYEQYF. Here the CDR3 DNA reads TGTGCCAGCAGTGACAGGGACGATCGTCGATCCTACGAGCAGTACTTC.

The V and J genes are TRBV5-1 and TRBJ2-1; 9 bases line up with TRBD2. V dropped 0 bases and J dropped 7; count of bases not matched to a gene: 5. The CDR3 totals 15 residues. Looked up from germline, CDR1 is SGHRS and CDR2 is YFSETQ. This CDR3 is CASSLVVTSGNEQFF. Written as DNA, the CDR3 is TGCGCCAGCAGCTTGGTTGTGACTAGCGGTAATGAGCAGTTCTTC.

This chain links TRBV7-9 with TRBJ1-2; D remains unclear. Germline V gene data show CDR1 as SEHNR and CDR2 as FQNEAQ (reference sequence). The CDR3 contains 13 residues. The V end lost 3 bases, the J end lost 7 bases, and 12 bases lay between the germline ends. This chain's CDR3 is CASSLEVGGGYTF. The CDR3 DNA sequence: TGTGCCAGCAGCTTGGAGGTAGGAGGTGGCTACACCTTC.

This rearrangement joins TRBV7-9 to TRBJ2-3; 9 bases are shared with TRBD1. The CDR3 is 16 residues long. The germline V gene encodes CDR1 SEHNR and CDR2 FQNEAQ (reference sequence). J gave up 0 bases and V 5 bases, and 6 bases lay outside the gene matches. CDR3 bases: TGTGCCAGCAGCCGGGACAGGGCGGTCAGCACAGATACGCAGTATTTT. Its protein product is CASSRDRAVSTDTQYF.

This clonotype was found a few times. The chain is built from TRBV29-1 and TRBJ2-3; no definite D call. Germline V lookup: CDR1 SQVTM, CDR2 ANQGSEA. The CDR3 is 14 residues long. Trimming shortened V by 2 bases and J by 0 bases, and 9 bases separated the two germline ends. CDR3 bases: TGCAGCGTTGAATCTGCGGTTAGCACAGATACGCAGTATTTT. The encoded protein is CSVESAVSTDTQYF.

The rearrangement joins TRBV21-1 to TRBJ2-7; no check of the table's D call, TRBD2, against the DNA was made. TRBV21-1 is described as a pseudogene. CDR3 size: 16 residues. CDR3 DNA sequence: TGTGCCAGCAGCAAGGATTTTACTAGCGGGAGCTACGAGCAGTACTTC. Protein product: CASSKDFTSGSYEQYF.

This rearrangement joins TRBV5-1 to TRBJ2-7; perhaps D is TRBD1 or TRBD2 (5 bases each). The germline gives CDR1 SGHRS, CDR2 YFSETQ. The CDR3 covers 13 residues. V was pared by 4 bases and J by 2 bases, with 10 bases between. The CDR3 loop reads CASSEGTAYEQYF. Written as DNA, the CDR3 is TGCGCCAGCAGCGAGGGGACGGCCTACGAGCAGTACTTC.

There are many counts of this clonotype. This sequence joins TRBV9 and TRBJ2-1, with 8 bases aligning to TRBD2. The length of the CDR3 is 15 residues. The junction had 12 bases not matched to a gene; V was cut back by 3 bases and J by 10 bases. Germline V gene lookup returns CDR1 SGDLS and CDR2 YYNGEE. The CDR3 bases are TGTGCCAGCAGCGAATGTACGGGGGGGCCTTGCGAGCAGTTCTTC. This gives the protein CASSECTGGPCEQFF. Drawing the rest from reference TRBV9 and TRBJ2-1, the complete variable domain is DSGVTQTPKHLITATGQRVTLRCSPRSGDLSVYWYQQSLDQGLQFLIQYYNGEERAKGNILERFSAQQFPDLHSELNLSSLELGDSALYFCASSECTGGPCEQFFGPGTRLTVL.

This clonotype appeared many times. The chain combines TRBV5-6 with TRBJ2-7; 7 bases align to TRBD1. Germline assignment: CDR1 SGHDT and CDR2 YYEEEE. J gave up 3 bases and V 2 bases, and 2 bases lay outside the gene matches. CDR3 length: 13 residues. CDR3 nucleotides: TGTGCCAGCAGCTTAGGACAGGACTACGAGCAGTACTTC. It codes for CASSLGQDYEQYF.